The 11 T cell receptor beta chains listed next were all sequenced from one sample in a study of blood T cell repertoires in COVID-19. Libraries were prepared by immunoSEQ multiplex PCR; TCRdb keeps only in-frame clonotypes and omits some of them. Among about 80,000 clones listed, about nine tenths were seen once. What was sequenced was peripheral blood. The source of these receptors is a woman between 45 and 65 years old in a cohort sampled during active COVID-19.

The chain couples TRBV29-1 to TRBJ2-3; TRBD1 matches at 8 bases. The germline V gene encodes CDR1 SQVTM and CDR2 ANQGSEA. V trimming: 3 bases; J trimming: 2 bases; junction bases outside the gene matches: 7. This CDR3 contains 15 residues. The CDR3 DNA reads TGCAGCGTTGAGGTCTGGGGACAGGACACAGATACGCAGTATTTT. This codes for CSVEVWGQDTDTQYF.

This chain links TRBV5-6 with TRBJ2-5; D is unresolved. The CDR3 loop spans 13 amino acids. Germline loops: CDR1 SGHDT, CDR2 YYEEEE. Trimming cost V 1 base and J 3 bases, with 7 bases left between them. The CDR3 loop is CASSLPPKETQYF. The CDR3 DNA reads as TGTGCCAGCAGCTTGCCCCCCAAAGAGACCCAGTACTTC. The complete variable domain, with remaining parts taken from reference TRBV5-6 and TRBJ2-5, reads DAGVTQSPTHLIKTRGQQVTLRCSPKSGHDTVSWYQQALGQGPQFIFQYYEEEERQRGNFPDRFSGHQFPNYSSELNVNALLLGDSALYLCASSLPPKETQYFGPGTRLLVL.

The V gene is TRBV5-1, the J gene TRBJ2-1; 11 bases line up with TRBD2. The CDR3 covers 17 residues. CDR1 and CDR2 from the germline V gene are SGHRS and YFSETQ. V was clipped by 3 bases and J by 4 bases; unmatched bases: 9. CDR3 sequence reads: CASSSPVAGGRYNEQFF. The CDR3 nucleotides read TGCGCCAGCAGCTCGCCAGTAGCGGGGGGGCGTTACAATGAGCAGTTCTTC.

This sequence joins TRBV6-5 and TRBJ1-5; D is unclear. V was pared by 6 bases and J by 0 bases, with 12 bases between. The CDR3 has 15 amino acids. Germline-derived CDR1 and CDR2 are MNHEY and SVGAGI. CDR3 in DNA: TGTGCCAGCAGGACATTAGTGTATAGCAATCAGCCCCAGCATTTT. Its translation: CASRTLVYSNQPQHF.

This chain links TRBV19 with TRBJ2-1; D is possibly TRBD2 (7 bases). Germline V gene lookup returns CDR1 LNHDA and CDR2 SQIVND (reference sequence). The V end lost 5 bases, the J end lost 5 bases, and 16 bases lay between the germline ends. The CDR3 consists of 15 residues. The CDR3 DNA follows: TGTGCCAGTAGTTGGGGGGGGCCCCCGGACAATGAGCAGTTCTTC. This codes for CASSWGGPPDNEQFF.

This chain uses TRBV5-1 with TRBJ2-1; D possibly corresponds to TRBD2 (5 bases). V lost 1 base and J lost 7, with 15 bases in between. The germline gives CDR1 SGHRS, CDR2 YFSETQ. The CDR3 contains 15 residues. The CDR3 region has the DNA TGCGCCAGCAGCTTGTCCGGAACTAGTGGTAATGAGCAGTTCTTC. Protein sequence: CASSLSGTSGNEQFF.

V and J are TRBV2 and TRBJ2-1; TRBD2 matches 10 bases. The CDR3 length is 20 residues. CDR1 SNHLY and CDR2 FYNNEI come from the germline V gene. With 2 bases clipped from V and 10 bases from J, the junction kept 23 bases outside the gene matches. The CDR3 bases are TGTGCCAGCAGTGAATTGGGACGTTACATCCGAGCGGGAGGGCCTGGAGAGCAGTTCTTC. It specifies CASSELGRYIRAGGPGEQFF.

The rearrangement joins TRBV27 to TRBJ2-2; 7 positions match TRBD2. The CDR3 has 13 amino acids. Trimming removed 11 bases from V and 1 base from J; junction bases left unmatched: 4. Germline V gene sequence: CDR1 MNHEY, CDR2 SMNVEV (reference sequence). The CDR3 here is CAAGRWNTGELFF. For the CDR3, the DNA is TGTGCCGCCGGGAGGTGGAACACCGGGGAGCTGTTTTTT.

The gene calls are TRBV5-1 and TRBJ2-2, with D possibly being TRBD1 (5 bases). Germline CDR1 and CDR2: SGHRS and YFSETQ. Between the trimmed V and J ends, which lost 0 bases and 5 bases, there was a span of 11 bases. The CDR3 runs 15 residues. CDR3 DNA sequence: TGCGCCAGCAGCTTGGCACAGGATGGGACCGGGGAGCTGTTTTTT. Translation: CASSLAQDGTGELFF.

CDR3 amino acids: CASSQPPGLVTPDTQYF. The CDR3 bases are TGTGCCAGCAGCCAGCCCCCGGGACTAGTAACCCCAGATACGCAGTATTTT. The genes are TRBV4-2 and TRBJ2-3; 8 bases line up with TRBD2. Trimming at V came to 3 bases and at J to 4 bases, leaving 12 bases not matched to a gene. Germline V gene data show CDR1 as LGHNA and CDR2 as YNFKEQ. This CDR3 spans 17 amino acids.

CDR3 bases: TGTGCCAGCAATAATGGACAGCTCCGAACCTACGAGCAGTACTTC. Translating it yields CASNNGQLRTYEQYF. The chain carries TRBV6-5 and TRBJ2-7; TRBD1 might be the D (6 bases). Germline V lookup: CDR1 MNHEY, CDR2 SVGAGI. V lost 7 bases and J 2 bases, leaving 18 bases between the germline ends. CDR3 length: 15 residues.